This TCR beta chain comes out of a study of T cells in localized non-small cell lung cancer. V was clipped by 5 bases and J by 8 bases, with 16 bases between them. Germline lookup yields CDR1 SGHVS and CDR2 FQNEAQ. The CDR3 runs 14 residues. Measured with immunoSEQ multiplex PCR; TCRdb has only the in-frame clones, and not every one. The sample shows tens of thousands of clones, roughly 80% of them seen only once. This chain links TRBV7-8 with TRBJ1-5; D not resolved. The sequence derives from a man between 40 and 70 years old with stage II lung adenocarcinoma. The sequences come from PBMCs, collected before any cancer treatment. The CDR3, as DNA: TGTGCCAGCAGCCGTAGGATGCCCGGCGAGCCCCAGCATTTT. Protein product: CASSRRMPGEPQHF.